The next 16 T cell receptor beta chains were all read from a single sample in a study of T cells after yellow fever vaccination. TCRdb fed the 5' RACE reads into MiXCR, producing one record per CDR3 protein. The table lists around 530,000 distinct CDR3 sequences, less than 20% of them singletons. The input for sequencing was PBMCs, taken less than 6 days after the first yellow fever vaccination. Every receptor here comes from a man aged 18 to 29 who received the YFV17D yellow fever vaccine.

This clonotype was counted a few times. V is TRBV4-1 and J is TRBJ2-1; no firm D call. The CDR3 totals 14 residues. Between the trimmed V and J ends, which lost 0 bases and 5 bases, there was a span of 8 bases. Germline values: CDR1 MGHRA, CDR2 YSYEKL. CDR3 sequence: CASSQDRTDNEQFF. The CDR3 DNA sequence: TGCGCCAGCAGCCAAGATAGGACGGACAATGAGCAGTTCTTC.

This clonotype was observed a few times. This chain links TRBV2 with TRBJ2-3; tentative D call: TRBD2 (6 bases). CDR1 and CDR2 from the germline V gene are SNHLY and FYNNEI. Deletions cut 8 bases from V and 4 bases from J, with 13 bases between. The CDR3 runs 13 residues. This CDR3 is CASGGARPDTQYF. In nucleotides, the CDR3 is TGTGCCAGCGGCGGGGCCCGCCCAGATACGCAGTATTTT.

In its sample, this clonotype was seen a few times. The rearrangement uses TRBV15 and TRBJ1-4, with D uncertain. Trimming left V 2 bases short and J 5 bases short, with 21 bases between. CDR3 length: 18 amino acids. Germline CDR1 LNHNV, CDR2 YYDKDF (reference sequence). The CDR3, as DNA: TGTGCCACCAGCAGACGCAGAGCCGGCTATACCCTCAATGAAAAACTGTTTTTT. It codes for CATSRRRAGYTLNEKLFF.

The rearrangement links TRBV12-3 or TRBV12-4 to TRBJ1-6; D gene uncertain. Trimming removed 7 bases from V and 7 bases from J, with 8 bases in between. The CDR3 consists of 12 residues. The CDR3, as DNA: TGTGCCAGCAATGGGAACAATTCACCCCTCCACTTT. It is translated as CASNGNNSPLHF.

This clonotype has a handful of counts. The V gene is TRBV15, the J gene TRBJ2-7; 10 bases agree with TRBD1. The CDR3 extends over 14 amino acids. CDR1 is LNHNV and CDR2 is YYDKDF in the germline V gene (reference sequence). After removal of 6 bases from V and 3 bases from J, the junction contained 5 bases not matched to a gene. The CDR3 loop is CATRVWDRGYEQYF. In nucleotides, the CDR3 is TGTGCCACCAGGGTTTGGGACAGGGGCTACGAGCAGTACTTC.

Only a few counts were recorded for this clonotype. The rearrangement links TRBV4-2 to TRBJ2-5; 11 nucleotides align to TRBD2. After removal of 2 bases from V and 2 bases from J, the junction contained 7 bases not matched to a gene. The CDR3 has 17 amino acids. Germline CDR1 reads LGHNA; CDR2 reads YNFKEQ. CDR3 residues: CASSQYLAGGVQETQYF. The CDR3 DNA is TGTGCCAGCAGCCAATACCTAGCGGGGGGCGTACAAGAGACCCAGTACTTC.

This clonotype was observed a handful of times. V is TRBV7-9 and J is TRBJ2-7; 12 positions agree with TRBD2. Germline CDR1 reads SEHNR; CDR2 reads FQNEAQ (reference sequence). Germline trimming cut 1 base from V and 0 bases from J; bases unmatched to any gene: 4. This CDR3 is built from 17 residues. This CDR3 reads CASSLGLAGATSYEQYF. The CDR3 coding sequence is TGTGCCAGCAGCTTAGGACTAGCGGGGGCTACCTCCTACGAGCAGTACTTC. The variable domain in full, completed from reference TRBV7-9 and TRBJ2-7, reads DTGVSQNPRHKITKRGQNVTFRCDPISEHNRLYWYRQTLGQGPEFLTYFQNEAQLEKSRLLSDRFSAERPKGSFSTLEIQRTEQGDSAMYLCASSLGLAGATSYEQYFGPGTRLTVT.

The chain links TRBV6-2 or TRBV6-3 to TRBJ2-5, with D possibly matching TRBD1 (6 bases). CDR1 and CDR2 (germline): MNHEY, SVGEGT. The CDR3 covers 16 residues. V lost 7 bases, J lost 0 bases, and 18 bases lay in between. CDR3 nucleotide sequence: TGTGCCAGCAACGAACTAACGACAGGAAACCAAGAGACCCAGTACTTC. Amino acid sequence: CASNELTTGNQETQYF.

A few counts support this clonotype. The gene calls are TRBV7-2 and TRBJ1-1, with D hard to call. CDR3 length equals 12 residues. Looked up from germline, CDR1 is SGHTA and CDR2 is FQGNSA. V dropped 6 bases and J dropped 2 bases, with 7 bases sitting between them. For the CDR3, the DNA is TGTGCCAGCAGTATTACCAACACTGAAGCTTTCTTT. This sequence encodes CASSITNTEAFF.

In its sample, this clonotype was seen a few times. V is TRBV4-2 and J is TRBJ1-5; a possible D gene is TRBD1 (5 bases). Between the trimmed V and J ends, which lost 2 bases and 6 bases, there was a span of 11 bases. The CDR3 has 14 residues. Per the germline V gene, CDR1 is LGHNA and CDR2 is YNFKEQ. CDR3 in DNA: TGTGCCAGCAGCCAACTGGGGGGGTTTCAGCCCCAGCATTTT. Its protein product is CASSQLGGFQPQHF.

This clonotype was counted at least ten times. The rearrangement uses TRBV5-1 and TRBJ1-1; D is uncertain. Trimming took off 2 bases at V and 4 bases at J, with 9 bases between the two ends. Germline V gene data show CDR1 as SGHRS and CDR2 as YFSETQ. CDR3 length equals 13 residues. The DNA for the CDR3 is TGCGCCAGCAGCTTAATCGGGGTCACTGAAGCTTTCTTT. It translates to CASSLIGVTEAFF.

The CDR3 nucleotides read TGCGCCAGCAGCCTGCAGGGGATCACCTACGAGCAGTACTTC. It codes for CASSLQGITYEQYF. The gene calls are TRBV5-1 and TRBJ2-7; D might be TRBD1 (6 bases). The CDR3 is 14 residues long. The ends were cut back, 4 bases at V and 2 bases at J, with 13 bases in the middle. The V gene's germline CDR1 is SGHRS and CDR2 YFSETQ.

This clonotype has only a few counts. This chain connects TRBV2 to TRBJ2-7, with 7 bases aligning to TRBD2. Looked up from germline, CDR1 is SNHLY and CDR2 is FYNNEI. V lost 6 bases, J lost 2 bases, and 7 bases stayed unmatched. The CDR3 spans 14 residues. CDR3 sequence reads: CASRGPGTTYEQYF. As DNA, the CDR3 is TGTGCCAGCAGGGGCCCGGGGACTACCTACGAGCAGTACTTC.

The V call is TRBV4-1, the J call TRBJ2-5; tentatively, D is TRBD1 (5 bases). The germline V gene encodes CDR1 MGHRA and CDR2 YSYEKL. This CDR3 is built from 15 residues. V was clipped by 0 bases and J by 7 bases, with 15 bases between them. The CDR3 region has the DNA TGCGCCAGCAGCCAAGAGGGGCTACTCCCTTGGACCCAGTACTTC. This sequence encodes CASSQEGLLPWTQYF.

V gene TRBV19 combines with J gene TRBJ2-1; D remains ambiguous. Between the trimmed V and J ends, which lost 5 bases and 7 bases, there was a span of 15 bases. Germline CDR1 and CDR2: LNHDA and SQIVND (reference sequence). The CDR3 contains 14 residues. The CDR3 sequence is CASSVSGTRNEQFF. The CDR3, as DNA: TGTGCCAGTAGTGTGTCCGGAACAAGAAATGAGCAGTTCTTC.

The chain couples TRBV6-5 to TRBJ2-2; D is perhaps TRBD1 (5 bases). Per the germline V gene, CDR1 is MNHEY and CDR2 is SVGAGI. CDR3 size: 17 residues. Trimming left V 4 bases short and J 4 bases short, with 19 bases between. The CDR3 region is CASSLDARVVVTGELFF. DNA of the CDR3: TGTGCCAGCAGTTTAGATGCCAGGGTCGTAGTCACCGGGGAGCTGTTTTTT.